This paragraph reports one T cell receptor beta chain. What it binds is unknown. The data were obtained in a study of CD8 T cells in ankylosing spondylitis. Study-level findings and limits: Roughly eight highly homologous variants made up a TCR beta motif that seemed to typify ankylosing spondylitis blood.

Germline V lookup: CDR1 SEHNR, CDR2 FQNEAQ (reference sequence). V shed 5 bases, J shed 3 bases, and the junction held 22 bases outside the gene matches. This CDR3 region has 19 residues. TCRdb re-derived calls from the 5' RACE reads in MiXCR, one entry per CDR3 protein. Of around 890,000 distinct CDR3 sequences listed, roughly 12% are singletons. Sequenced sample: blood, either unsorted or a sorted T cell fraction (not recorded which). This clonotype originated in a male donor with ankylosing spondylitis. V and J are TRBV7-9 and TRBJ2-7; 7 bases fit TRBD2. The CDR3 spells CASSVVGGVRRGIFYEQYF. For the CDR3, the DNA is TGTGCCAGCAGCGTCGTGGGGGGGGTCCGCCGGGGGATCTTCTACGAGCAGTACTTC.